This TCR beta chain stems from a study of T-cell memory formation after mild COVID-19. This clonotype was counted ten times or more. From germline, CDR1 is SGHAT and CDR2 FQDESV (reference sequence). This CDR3 region has 14 residues. Losses at the gene ends were 7 bases for V and 4 bases for J; bases not matched to a gene: 9. TCRdb analysed the 5' RACE reads with MiXCR anew, one entry per CDR3 protein. Among under 200,000 distinct CDR3 sequences, about 9.9% were seen once, and the ten largest hold 3% to 4%. The chain couples TRBV11-1 to TRBJ2-5; 7 nucleotides agree with TRBD2. Sample: PBMCs or a T cell subset sorted from them (not recorded which). This TCR derives from a man aged 18 to 30 who had mild COVID-19 (a few samples of this study predate the infection). Cell type and time point are not known. CDR3 protein: CASIESSSGETQYF. The CDR3 coding sequence is TGTGCCAGCATCGAATCTTCTAGCGGAGAGACCCAGTACTTC.